The 21 T cell receptor beta chains listed next were all sequenced from one sample in a study of cytomegalovirus exposure and HLA in healthy donors. This PCR relied on a set of 60 Vbeta primers and 13 Jbeta primers. Generated by immunoSEQ multiplex PCR, the TCRdb table keeps only in-frame clones and is missing some. The table records approximately 190,000 clones, 75% to 90% of them present only once. The sequenced material came from PBMCs. The receptors were sampled from a woman in her fifties or sixties in good health and CMV-seropositive.

The chain is built from TRBV7-6 and TRBJ2-5; tentatively, D is TRBD2 (5 bases). V was trimmed by 4 bases and J by 3 bases, leaving 9 bases between them. Germline V lookup: CDR1 SGHVS, CDR2 FNYEAQ. This CDR3 comprises 13 residues. CDR3 sequence reads: CASSSDFEETQYF. CDR3 coding DNA: TGTGCCAGCAGCTCGGACTTTGAAGAGACCCAGTACTTC.

In DNA form, the CDR3 reads TGTGCCAGCAGCGACCGACAGGGTCTCTACGAGCAGTACTTC. Translated: CASSDRQGLYEQYF. The chain has TRBV5-4 and TRBJ2-7; 7 nucleotides align to TRBD1. Germline CDR1 SGHNT, CDR2 YYREEE (reference sequence). CDR3 length equals 14 residues. V lost 4 bases to trimming and J lost 3 bases; unmatched junction nucleotides: 7.

The CDR3 bases are TGTGCCAGCAGCTCTAGCGGGGGGCACTCCTACGAGCAGTACTTC. Encoded protein: CASSSSGGHSYEQYF. The chain carries TRBV7-2 and TRBJ2-5, with 11 bases aligning to TRBD2. The end of the DNA is better explained by TRBJ2-7, so the J call may be wrong. This CDR3 region has 15 residues. Per the germline V gene, CDR1 is SGHTA and CDR2 is FQGNSA.

The V and J genes are TRBV5-6 and TRBJ1-1; the match to TRBD1 covers 8 bases. The V gene's germline CDR1 is SGHDT and CDR2 YYEEEE. CDR3 length: 14 amino acids. V trimming: 4 bases; J trimming: 2 bases; junction bases outside the gene matches: 4. CDR3 in DNA: TGTGCCAGCAGCACAGGGGGACTTAACACTGAAGCTTTCTTT. This translates into CASSTGGLNTEAFF.

The rearrangement uses TRBV6-1 and TRBJ2-7; 7 bases are a match to TRBD1. After removal of 8 bases from V and 5 bases from J, the junction contained 9 bases not matched to a gene. Germline lookup yields CDR1 MNHNS and CDR2 SASEGT. The CDR3 length is 13 residues. CDR3 sequence reads: CASRTGKPHEQYF. The CDR3 DNA sequence: TGTGCCAGCCGGACAGGCAAACCCCACGAGCAGTACTTC.

V is TRBV7-3 and J is TRBJ2-5, with D possibly TRBD2 on 5 matching bases. V was cut by 1 base and J by 5 bases, with 14 bases left in between. The CDR3 covers 15 residues. Germline CDR1 SGHTA, CDR2 FQGTGA. DNA of the CDR3: TGTGCCAGCAGCTTAAACTCAGGCCGCGGGGAGACCCAGTACTTC. It encodes CASSLNSGRGETQYF.

V gene TRBV18 combines with J gene TRBJ1-6; TRBD1 matches at 9 bases. The germline V gene has CDR1 KGHSH and CDR2 LQKENI. This CDR3 has 15 amino acids. J lost 7 bases, V lost 6 bases, and 7 bases had no gene match. CDR3 DNA: TGTGCCAGCTCGCCCACAGGGGGCGCGAATTCACCCCTCCACTTT. Protein sequence: CASSPTGGANSPLHF.

The J gene is TRBJ2-1, the V gene TRBV23-1, with 8 bases that match TRBD2. TRBV23-1 is an open reading frame whose function is uncertain. The CDR3 is 16 residues long. J lost 3 bases, V lost 7 bases, and 11 bases had no gene match. CDR3 sequence: CASIIPGGAFYNEQFF. Here the CDR3 DNA reads TGCGCCAGCATTATCCCGGGGGGGGCTTTCTACAATGAGCAGTTCTTC.

The chain employs TRBV11-3 and TRBJ2-7, with D perhaps TRBD1 (6 bases). Germline CDR1 and CDR2: SGHNT and YENEEA. The length of the CDR3 is 15 residues. V was cut by 4 bases and J by 5 bases, with 18 bases left in between. The CDR3 region is CASSSPQGPGDEQYF. The CDR3 DNA is TGTGCCAGCAGCTCGCCACAGGGTCCTGGTGACGAGCAGTACTTC.

The sample holds one count of this clone. The V call is TRBV2, the J call TRBJ2-3; D might be TRBD2 (5 bases). CDR3 length: 16 residues. V was clipped by 2 bases and J by 2 bases, with 14 bases between them. CDR1 is SNHLY, CDR2 FYNNEI, per germline. CDR3 sequence: CASSEKAAELTDTQYF. The CDR3 region has the DNA TGTGCCAGCAGTGAAAAGGCAGCGGAACTCACAGATACGCAGTATTTT.

This clone was recorded once. This chain uses TRBV19 with TRBJ2-3, with 8 bases aligning to TRBD2. Trimming at V came to 1 base and at J to 1 base, leaving 4 bases not matched to a gene. The V gene's germline CDR1 is LNHDA and CDR2 SQIVND (reference sequence). This CDR3 has 16 residues. DNA for the CDR3: TGTGCCAGTAGTATAGCCGGGACTAGGGGCACAGATACGCAGTATTTT. Translation gives CASSIAGTRGTDTQYF.

V gene TRBV6-5 combines with J gene TRBJ2-1; a possible D gene is TRBD2 (7 bases). The germline V and J ends were trimmed by 5 bases and 9 bases, with 14 bases remaining between them. Germline V gives CDR1 MNHEY, CDR2 SVGAGI. The CDR3 extends over 13 amino acids. CDR3 sequence (DNA): TGTGCCAGCAGTCCCGGGGGGCCGGTTGAGCAGTTCTTC. It codes for CASSPGGPVEQFF.

The CDR3 DNA sequence: TGTGCCAGCAGCGTAGGACAGATTAAAACTGAAGCTTTCTTT. Residues: CASSVGQIKTEAFF. This rearrangement joins TRBV9 to TRBJ1-1; TRBD1 might be the D (5 bases). Germline CDR1 reads SGDLS; CDR2 reads YYNGEE. The V gene lost 0 bases and the J gene lost 5 bases, with 11 bases spanning the gap. CDR3 size: 14 residues.

This chain uses TRBV6-5 with TRBJ1-6; D remains ambiguous. There are 15 residues in the CDR3. V shed 2 bases and J shed 7 bases, with 12 bases lying between them. Germline V CDR1 and CDR2: MNHEY, SVGAGI. This CDR3 reads CASSYGNGENSPLHF. CDR3 bases: TGTGCCAGCAGTTACGGGAACGGGGAGAATTCACCCCTCCACTTT.

This chain joins TRBV2 and TRBJ1-1, with D maybe TRBD1 (5 bases). The germline V gene has CDR1 SNHLY and CDR2 FYNNEI. The CDR3 is 12 amino acids. The V end lost 7 bases, the J end lost 3 bases, and 9 bases lay between the germline ends. Here the CDR3 reads CASTRGDTEAFF. Here the CDR3 DNA reads TGTGCCAGCACCCGGGGGGACACTGAAGCTTTCTTT.

V and J are TRBV4-1 and TRBJ1-1; D call uncertain. The V and J ends lost 1 base and 0 bases respectively, with 6 bases between them. The CDR3 contains 14 residues. Germline-derived CDR1 and CDR2 are MGHRA and YSYEKL. The CDR3 region is CASSQGPMNTEAFF. As DNA, the CDR3 is TGCGCCAGCAGCCAAGGGCCGATGAACACTGAAGCTTTCTTT.

This clone was recorded a few times. The CDR3 DNA reads TGTGCCAGCAGCCAACGTGGGGAGAAGACCCAGTACTTC. Its translation: CASSQRGEKTQYF. This chain links TRBV7-2 with TRBJ2-5; TRBD2 is a possible D gene (5 bases). CDR3 length: 13 residues. V shed 5 bases and J shed 6 bases, with 13 bases lying between them. The V gene's germline CDR1 is SGHTA and CDR2 FQGNSA.

This chain connects TRBV7-9 to TRBJ2-3; maybe TRBD1 (6 bases). From germline, CDR1 is SEHNR and CDR2 FQNEAQ (reference sequence). The CDR3 has 14 residues. CDR3 coding DNA: TGTGCAACGGTGGGGGACATGAGCACAGATACGCAGTATTTT. Translating it yields CATVGDMSTDTQYF.

The chain couples TRBV27 to TRBJ2-7; 12 nucleotides agree with TRBD2. The germline V gene encodes CDR1 MNHEY and CDR2 SMNVEV (reference sequence). J gave up 2 bases and V 3 bases, and 2 bases lay outside the gene matches. This CDR3 comprises 15 residues. The CDR3 spells CASSLSSGGAYEQYF. In DNA form, the CDR3 reads TGTGCCAGCAGTTTGTCTAGCGGGGGGGCCTACGAGCAGTACTTC.

This clone was seen once. The chain couples TRBV7-9 to TRBJ2-3, with TRBD2 identical over 12 bases. Germline assignment: CDR1 SEHNR and CDR2 FQNEAQ (reference sequence). J gave up 7 bases and V 5 bases, and 7 bases lay outside the gene matches. The CDR3 is 15 residues long. CDR3 region: CASSPGTSGRYTQYF. The CDR3 nucleotides are TGTGCCAGCAGCCCCGGGACTAGCGGGCGGTATACGCAGTATTTT.

The J gene is TRBJ2-3, the V gene TRBV5-1; possibly TRBD2 for D (5 bases). Germline V gene data show CDR1 as SGHRS and CDR2 as YFSETQ. Deletions cut 3 bases from V and 3 bases from J, with 17 bases between. This CDR3 has 16 amino acids. The CDR3 coding sequence is TGCGCCAGCAGCTCCACTCCGGGGAGTACGACAGATACGCAGTATTTT. It yields the protein CASSSTPGSTTDTQYF.